A single sample is the source of the 17 T cell receptor beta chains below, sequenced in a study of T cell responses to AZD1222 COVID-19 vaccine. Sequencing was performed with immunoSEQ multiplex PCR; in TCRdb, only in-frame clones are kept and a portion is missing. The sample contains 95,000 to 150,000 clones, over 75% of which appear only once. The specimen was peripheral blood, collected on day 0 of AZD1222 vaccination. These receptors originate from an adult in good health.

A single count supports this clone. The chain is built from TRBV5-6 and TRBJ1-1, with a tentative D call TRBD1 (5 bases). The length of the CDR3 is 16 residues. V was cut by 0 bases and J by 7 bases, with 19 bases left in between. Germline V gives CDR1 SGHDT, CDR2 YYEEEE. CDR3 in DNA: TGTGCCAGCAGCTTGGTCGGGGTTGGGGCCTCCTTTGAAGCTTTCTTT. Encoded protein: CASSLVGVGASFEAFF.

The chain is built from TRBV7-2 and TRBJ2-1, with D unclear. This CDR3 contains 14 residues. V lost 3 bases and J 6 bases, leaving 12 bases between the germline ends. Germline CDR1 and CDR2: SGHTA and FQGNSA. CDR3 region: CASSLNSPGNEQFF. The DNA of the CDR3 is TGTGCCAGCAGCTTGAACAGCCCAGGCAATGAGCAGTTCTTC.

J is TRBJ1-2 and V is TRBV10-1, with D tentatively TRBD1 (6 bases). V shed 0 bases and J shed 8 bases, with 16 bases lying between them. The CDR3 runs 15 residues. Germline assignment: CDR1 WNHNN and CDR2 SYGVQD (reference sequence). The CDR3 loop is CASSESRGGLVGYTF. DNA of the CDR3: TGCGCCAGCAGTGAGTCTCGAGGGGGGCTAGTCGGCTACACCTTC.

The chain recombines TRBV3-1 (or the pseudogene TRBV3-2) with TRBJ1-1, with no clear D. Germline values: CDR1 LGHDT, CDR2 YNNKEL (reference sequence). V dropped 1 base and J dropped 11 bases, with 14 bases sitting between them. The CDR3 length is 13 residues. CDR3 bases: TGTGCCAGCAGCCAAGGGCTCACAACTCGGGCTTTCTTT. Its protein is CASSQGLTTRAFF.

This rearrangement joins TRBV5-1 to TRBJ2-3; weak D call: TRBD2 (6 bases). The length of the CDR3 is 17 residues. With 0 bases removed from V and 1 base from J, the gap between germline ends came to 15 bases. The germline gives CDR1 SGHRS, CDR2 YFSETQ. For the CDR3, the DNA is TGCGCCAGCAGCTTGGGCCCGATGGGGGGAGGCACAGATACGCAGTATTTT. Protein: CASSLGPMGGGTDTQYF. Full variable domain (missing parts from reference TRBV5-1 and TRBJ2-3): KAGVTQTPRYLIKTRGQQVTLSCSPISGHRSVSWYQQTPGQGLQFLFEYFSETQRNKGNFPGRFSGRQFSNSRSEMNVSTLELGDSALYLCASSLGPMGGGTDTQYFGPGTRLTVL.

The chain recombines TRBV19 with TRBJ1-5; 7 positions match TRBD1. This CDR3 spans 16 amino acids. V was pared by 7 bases and J by 4 bases, with 13 bases of the junction left unmatched. The germline CDR1 and CDR2 sequences are LNHDA and SQIVND (reference sequence). The CDR3 spells CASKDRVPNRNQPQHF. The CDR3 coding sequence is TGTGCCAGTAAAGACAGGGTCCCTAACAGGAATCAGCCCCAGCATTTT.

V gene TRBV6-1 combines with J gene TRBJ1-2; D ambiguous. CDR3 size: 13 residues. Between the trimmed V and J ends, which lost 0 bases and 5 bases, there was a span of 7 bases. The V gene's germline CDR1 is MNHNS and CDR2 SASEGT. Here the CDR3 DNA reads TGTGCCAGCAGTGAAGCCCAGATATATGGCTACACCTTC. Translating gives CASSEAQIYGYTF.

The chain recombines TRBV19 with TRBJ2-7; possibly TRBD2 for D (5 bases). V lost 7 bases to trimming and J lost 0 bases, with 13 bases between them. CDR1 and CDR2 (germline): LNHDA, SQIVND (reference sequence). CDR3 size: 14 residues. The CDR3, as DNA: TGTGCCAGTATGGAAGAGGGAAGCTCCTACGAGCAGTACTTC. It is translated as CASMEEGSSYEQYF. Looking up the rest from reference TRBV19 and TRBJ2-7 gives the full variable domain: DGGITQSPKYLFRKEGQNVTLSCEQNLNHDAMYWYRQDPGQGLRLIYYSQIVNDFQKGDIAEGYSVSREKKESFPLTVTSAQKNPTAFYLCASMEEGSSYEQYFGPGTRLTVT.

The chain carries TRBV27 and TRBJ1-2, with D perhaps matching TRBD1 (6 bases). V was cut by 0 bases and J by 7 bases, with 12 bases left in between. Germline CDR1 reads MNHEY; CDR2 reads SMNVEV (reference sequence). The length of the CDR3 is 14 residues. The CDR3 nucleotides read TGTGCCAGCAGTTTATCGGTGGGGGCCGCTGGCTACACCTTC. Residues: CASSLSVGAAGYTF.

V and J are TRBV7-6 and TRBJ2-5, with D perhaps TRBD2 (5 bases). The CDR3 loop spans 16 amino acids. Germline V gene lookup returns CDR1 SGHVS and CDR2 FNYEAQ. The V end was cut by 0 bases, the J end by 1 base, with 12 bases between. CDR3 loop: CASSLAPAAAQETQYF. DNA of the CDR3: TGTGCCAGCAGCTTAGCCCCAGCGGCGGCCCAAGAGACCCAGTACTTC.

This chain joins TRBV7-8 and TRBJ2-5; possible D gene TRBD2, 6 bases. With 5 bases removed from V and 4 bases from J, the gap between germline ends came to 11 bases. Germline V CDR1 and CDR2: SGHVS, FQNEAQ. CDR3 size: 13 residues. CDR3 amino acids: CASSRGLLETQYF. The CDR3 coding sequence is TGTGCCAGCAGCCGGGGACTCTTAGAGACCCAGTACTTC.

This clone was found once. This sequence joins TRBV19 and TRBJ1-2, with D unresolved. This CDR3 has 14 residues. Germline CDR1 LNHDA, CDR2 SQIVND (reference sequence). Trimming pared 10 bases from V and 4 bases from J, leaving 19 bases between. The CDR3 bases are TGTGCCACCACACCCGGGCATACAGTCTATGGCTACACCTTC. It codes for CATTPGHTVYGYTF.

V usage is TRBV5-6 and J usage is TRBJ2-7, with D perhaps given as TRBD1 or TRBD2 (5 bases each). V was shortened by 4 bases and J by 2 bases, with 13 bases between the two germline ends. CDR3 length: 14 amino acids. Germline values: CDR1 SGHDT, CDR2 YYEEEE. The CDR3, as DNA: TGTGCCAGCAGCACAGCCGGGACCCCCTACGAGCAGTACTTC. Translation: CASSTAGTPYEQYF.

This clone occurred a few times. The rearrangement uses TRBV27 and TRBJ2-1; D is uncertain. The germline V gene encodes CDR1 MNHEY and CDR2 SMNVEV (reference sequence). The CDR3 runs 12 residues. V lost 1 base, J lost 6 bases, and 4 bases lay in between. CDR3 protein: CASSLYGNEQFF. The CDR3 region has the DNA TGTGCCAGCAGTTTATACGGCAATGAGCAGTTCTTC.

The CDR3 region is CASRPGQGGGTDTQYF. The CDR3 DNA reads TGCGCCAGCAGACCGGGACAGGGAGGGGGCACAGATACGCAGTATTTT. The chain employs TRBV5-1 and TRBJ2-3, with TRBD1 matching 9 bases. This CDR3 contains 16 residues. Germline CDR1 and CDR2: SGHRS and YFSETQ. J gave up 1 base and V 5 bases, and 8 bases lay outside the gene matches.

The rearrangement links TRBV2 to TRBJ1-3; unclear D gene. Germline CDR1 SNHLY, CDR2 FYNNEI. V lost 4 bases, J lost 9 bases, and 19 bases lay in between. The CDR3 is 15 amino acids. CDR3 bases: TGTGCCAGCAGTGCAGGCGCGGTCCCCGACTCCACCATATATTTT. Translation: CASSAGAVPDSTIYF.

This clone was picked up one time. The chain uses TRBV11-2 and TRBJ1-2; 7 positions agree with TRBD1. This CDR3 comprises 15 residues. V dropped 3 bases and J dropped 1; count of bases not matched to a gene: 5. CDR1 and CDR2 (germline): SGHAT, FQNNGV. CDR3 loop: CASSFQGGFNYGYTF. The CDR3 region has the DNA TGTGCCAGCAGCTTTCAGGGGGGATTTAACTATGGCTACACCTTC.